This is a list of T cell receptor beta chains from one sample in a study of shared clonotypes between healthy human individuals. Using immunoSEQ multiplex PCR, the repertoire was profiled, and TCRdb retains in-frame clones only, with some absent. Of roughly 2 million clones listed, roughly 95% were seen once; the top ten hold more than 0.1%. The sequenced sample was naive CD4+ T cells sorted from blood. These receptors were collected from a man aged 18 to 29 in good health. Both conserved end residues are part of each CDR3. Fields, in order: CDR3 protein, CDR3 length, D gene, J gene, V gene. D genes are given only for firm matches.

CAWSEDRVEAFF 12 TRBD1 TRBJ1-1 TRBV30
CASSLGAGSGGYNEQFF 17 TRBD2 TRBJ2-1 TRBV11-2
CASSPGKNILFF 12 . TRBJ1-4 TRBV18
CATRVGGGETQYF 13 . TRBJ2-5 TRBV15
CAWIIVEDGGNQPQHF 16 . TRBJ1-5 TRBV30
CSPSSDGGRYYEQYF 15 TRBD2 TRBJ2-7 TRBV29-1
CASRRLAGGGYNEQFF 16 TRBD2 TRBJ2-1 TRBV25-1
CASSFQGSSYNEQFF 15 . TRBJ2-1 TRBV7-6
CATSGSITGELFF 13 TRBD2 TRBJ2-2 TRBV6-6
CSAHVTSGWYSGDTQYF 17 TRBD2 TRBJ2-3 TRBV29-1